The T cell receptor beta chain described here comes from a study of cytomegalovirus exposure and HLA in healthy donors. V dropped 4 bases and J dropped 3 bases, with 13 bases sitting between them. This CDR3 comprises 15 residues. Germline loops: CDR1 SGHTA, CDR2 FQGNSA. Whole-study findings and limits: Most observed TCR sequences were rare, whereas some public TCRs were detected in many donors.

This clone was counted a single time. Antigen: not known. With 60 Vbeta and 13 Jbeta primers, the PCR was carried out. Assay: immunoSEQ multiplex PCR; the TCRdb copy retains only in-frame clones and omits some. The table includes around 120,000 clones, about 73% detected once. The material sequenced was PBMCs. The chain carries TRBV7-2 and TRBJ2-1, with D hard to call. The origin of this receptor is a woman under 40 in good health and CMV-seropositive. CDR3 sequence: CASSYLAEIYNEQFF. For the CDR3, the DNA is TGTGCCAGCAGCTATCTGGCGGAGATCTACAATGAGCAGTTCTTC.